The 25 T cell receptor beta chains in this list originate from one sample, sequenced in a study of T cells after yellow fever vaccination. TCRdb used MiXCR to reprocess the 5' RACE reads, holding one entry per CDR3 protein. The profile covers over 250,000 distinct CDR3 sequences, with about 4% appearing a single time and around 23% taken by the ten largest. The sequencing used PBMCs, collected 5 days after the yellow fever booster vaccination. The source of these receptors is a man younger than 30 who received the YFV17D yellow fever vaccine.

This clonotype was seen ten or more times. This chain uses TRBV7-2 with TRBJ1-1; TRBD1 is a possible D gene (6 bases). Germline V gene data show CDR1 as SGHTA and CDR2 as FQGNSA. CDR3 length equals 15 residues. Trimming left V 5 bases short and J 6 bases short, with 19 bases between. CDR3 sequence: CASSQRGGRRAEAFF. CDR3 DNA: TGTGCCAGCAGCCAAAGAGGGGGGCGAAGGGCTGAAGCTTTCTTT.

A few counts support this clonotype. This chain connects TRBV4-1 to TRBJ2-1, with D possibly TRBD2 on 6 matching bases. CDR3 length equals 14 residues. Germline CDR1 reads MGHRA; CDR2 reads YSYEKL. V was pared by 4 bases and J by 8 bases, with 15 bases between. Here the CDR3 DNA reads TGCGCCAGCAGCCTCCTCCCAGGAGGGGATGAGCAGTTCTTC. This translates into CASSLLPGGDEQFF.

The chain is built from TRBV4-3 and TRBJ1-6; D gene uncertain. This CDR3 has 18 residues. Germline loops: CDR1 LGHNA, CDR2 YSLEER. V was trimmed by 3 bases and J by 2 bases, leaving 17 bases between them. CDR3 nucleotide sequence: TGCGCCAGCAGCCAGGAGGACCCGCGCAGCCCCTATAATTCACCCCTCCACTTT. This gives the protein CASSQEDPRSPYNSPLHF.

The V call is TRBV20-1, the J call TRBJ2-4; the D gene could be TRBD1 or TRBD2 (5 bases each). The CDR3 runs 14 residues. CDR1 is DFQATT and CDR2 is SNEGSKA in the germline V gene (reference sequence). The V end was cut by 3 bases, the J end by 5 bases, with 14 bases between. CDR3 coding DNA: TGCAGTGCTAGCTCTTTCCGAGGGGAAAACATTCAGTACTTC. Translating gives CSASSFRGENIQYF.

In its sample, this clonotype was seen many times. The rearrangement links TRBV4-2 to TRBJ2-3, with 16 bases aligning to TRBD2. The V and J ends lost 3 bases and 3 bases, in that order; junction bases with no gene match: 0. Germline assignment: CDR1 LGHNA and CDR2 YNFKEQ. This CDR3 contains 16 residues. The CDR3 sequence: CASSQGLAGGTDTQYF. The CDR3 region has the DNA TGTGCCAGCAGCCAGGGACTAGCGGGGGGGACAGATACGCAGTATTTT.

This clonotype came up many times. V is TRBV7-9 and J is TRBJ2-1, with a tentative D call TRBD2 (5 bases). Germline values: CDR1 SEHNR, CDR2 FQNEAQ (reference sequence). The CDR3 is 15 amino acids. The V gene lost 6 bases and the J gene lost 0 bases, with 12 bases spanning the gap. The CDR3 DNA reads TGTGCCAGCAGACCGAGGGTACTCTCCTACAATGAGCAGTTCTTC. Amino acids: CASRPRVLSYNEQFF.

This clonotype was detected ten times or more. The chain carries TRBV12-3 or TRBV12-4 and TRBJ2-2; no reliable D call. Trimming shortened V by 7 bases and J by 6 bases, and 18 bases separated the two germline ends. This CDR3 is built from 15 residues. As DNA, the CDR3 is TGTGCCAGCACCATACTAACCCCACGCGCCGGGGAGCTGTTTTTT. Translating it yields CASTILTPRAGELFF.

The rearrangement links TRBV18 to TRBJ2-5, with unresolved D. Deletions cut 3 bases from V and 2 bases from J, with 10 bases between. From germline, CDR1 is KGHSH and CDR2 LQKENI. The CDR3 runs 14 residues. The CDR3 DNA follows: TGTGCCAGCTCACCCTTTGGCCCTCAAGAGACCCAGTACTTC. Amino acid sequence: CASSPFGPQETQYF.

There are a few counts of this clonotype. CDR3 DNA: TGCAGTGCTGGGAGAGGAGCGGGGGTCCCTGAGCAGTTCTTC. Protein sequence: CSAGRGAGVPEQFF. The V and J genes are TRBV20-1 and TRBJ2-1, with TRBD2 matching over 8 bases. The trim removed 5 bases at V and 9 bases at J, leaving 12 bases unmatched. Germline-derived CDR1 and CDR2 are DFQATT and SNEGSKA (reference sequence). The CDR3 has 14 amino acids.

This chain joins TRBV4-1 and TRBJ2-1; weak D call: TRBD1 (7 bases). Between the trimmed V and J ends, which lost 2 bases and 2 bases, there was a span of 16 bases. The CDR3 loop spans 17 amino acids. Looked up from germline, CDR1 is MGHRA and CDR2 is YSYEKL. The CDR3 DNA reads TGCGCCAGCAGCCAATTCGGGGGACAGTCGGCCTACAATGAGCAGTTCTTC. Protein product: CASSQFGGQSAYNEQFF.

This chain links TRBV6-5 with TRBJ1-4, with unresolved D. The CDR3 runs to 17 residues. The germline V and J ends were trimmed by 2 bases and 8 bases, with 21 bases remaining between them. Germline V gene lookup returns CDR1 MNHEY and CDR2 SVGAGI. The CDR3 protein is CASSYGQTVYAPEKLFF. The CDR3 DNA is TGTGCCAGCAGTTACGGGCAGACCGTCTATGCACCCGAAAAACTGTTTTTT.

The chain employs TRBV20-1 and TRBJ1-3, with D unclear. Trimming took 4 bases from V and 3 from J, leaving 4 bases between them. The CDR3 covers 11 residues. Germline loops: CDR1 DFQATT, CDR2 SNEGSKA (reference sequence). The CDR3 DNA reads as TGCAGTGCTAACAGTGGAAACACCATATATTTT. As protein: CSANSGNTIYF.

The CDR3 sequence is CASRSAGQRNTEAFF. The CDR3 bases are TGTGCCAGCAGATCCGCCGGACAGAGGAACACTGAAGCTTTCTTT. V and J are TRBV28 and TRBJ1-1; weak D call: TRBD1 (6 bases). Germline-derived CDR1 and CDR2 are MDHEN and SYDVKM. The CDR3 is 15 amino acids. The V gene lost 6 bases and the J gene lost 1 base, with 15 bases spanning the gap.

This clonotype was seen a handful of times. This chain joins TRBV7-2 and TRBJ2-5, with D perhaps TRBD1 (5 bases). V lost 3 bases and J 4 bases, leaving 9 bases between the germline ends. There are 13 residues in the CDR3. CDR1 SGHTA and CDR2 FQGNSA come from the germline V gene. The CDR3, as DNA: TGTGCCAGCAGCTTTACAGGCGCAGAGACCCAGTACTTC. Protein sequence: CASSFTGAETQYF.

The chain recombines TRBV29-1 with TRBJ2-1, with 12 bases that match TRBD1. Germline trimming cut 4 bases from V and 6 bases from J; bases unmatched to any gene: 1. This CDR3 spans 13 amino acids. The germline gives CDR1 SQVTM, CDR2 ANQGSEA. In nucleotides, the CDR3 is TGCAGCGTTGCGGGACAGGGGGCCAATGAGCAGTTCTTC. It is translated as CSVAGQGANEQFF.

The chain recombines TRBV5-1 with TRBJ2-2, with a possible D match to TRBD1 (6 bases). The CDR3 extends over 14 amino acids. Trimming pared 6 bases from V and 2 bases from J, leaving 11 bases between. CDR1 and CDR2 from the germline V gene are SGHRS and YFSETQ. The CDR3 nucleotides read TGCGCCAGCAACGCACAGGGAAACACCGGGGAGCTGTTTTTT. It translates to CASNAQGNTGELFF.

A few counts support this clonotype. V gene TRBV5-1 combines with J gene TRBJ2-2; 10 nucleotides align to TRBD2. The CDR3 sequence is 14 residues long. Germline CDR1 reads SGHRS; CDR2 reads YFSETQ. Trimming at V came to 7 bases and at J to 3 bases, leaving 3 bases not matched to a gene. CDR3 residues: CASFTSGDTGELFF. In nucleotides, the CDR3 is TGCGCCAGCTTCACTAGCGGGGACACCGGGGAGCTGTTTTTT.

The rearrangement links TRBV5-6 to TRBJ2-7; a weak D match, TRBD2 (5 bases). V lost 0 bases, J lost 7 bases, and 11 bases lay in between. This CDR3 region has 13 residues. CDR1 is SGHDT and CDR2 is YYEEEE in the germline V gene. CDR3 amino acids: CASSLGFGVEQYF. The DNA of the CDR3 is TGTGCCAGCAGCTTGGGCTTCGGGGTAGAGCAGTACTTC.

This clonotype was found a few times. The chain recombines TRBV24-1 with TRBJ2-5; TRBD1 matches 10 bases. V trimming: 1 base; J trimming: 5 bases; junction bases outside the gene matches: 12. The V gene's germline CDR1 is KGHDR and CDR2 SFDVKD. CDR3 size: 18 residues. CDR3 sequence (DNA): TGTGCCACCAGTGATTTTGGTCCTCAGACAGGGGGCCGGGAGACCCAGTACTTC. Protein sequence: CATSDFGPQTGGRETQYF.

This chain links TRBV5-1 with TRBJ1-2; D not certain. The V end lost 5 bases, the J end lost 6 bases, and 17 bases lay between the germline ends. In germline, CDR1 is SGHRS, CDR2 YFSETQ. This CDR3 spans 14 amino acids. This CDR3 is CASSSQDGEDGYTF. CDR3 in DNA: TGCGCCAGCAGTTCACAAGACGGGGAGGATGGCTACACCTTC.

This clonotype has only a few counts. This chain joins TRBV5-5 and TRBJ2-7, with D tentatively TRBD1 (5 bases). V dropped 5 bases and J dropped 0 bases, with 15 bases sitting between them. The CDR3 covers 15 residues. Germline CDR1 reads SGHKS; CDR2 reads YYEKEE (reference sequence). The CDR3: CASRSGLSPSYEQYV. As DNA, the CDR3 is TGTGCCAGCAGATCAGGGTTATCCCCCTCCTACGAGCAGTACGTC.

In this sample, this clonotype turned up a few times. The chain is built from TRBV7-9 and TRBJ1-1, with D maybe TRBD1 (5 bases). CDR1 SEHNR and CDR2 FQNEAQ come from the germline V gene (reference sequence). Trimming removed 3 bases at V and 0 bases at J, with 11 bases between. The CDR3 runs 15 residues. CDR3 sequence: CASSFPTAMNTEAFF. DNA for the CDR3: TGTGCCAGCAGCTTCCCGACAGCCATGAACACTGAAGCTTTCTTT. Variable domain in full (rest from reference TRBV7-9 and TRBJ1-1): DTGVSQNPRHKITKRGQNVTFRCDPISEHNRLYWYRQTLGQGPEFLTYFQNEAQLEKSRLLSDRFSAERPKGSFSTLEIQRTEQGDSAMYLCASSFPTAMNTEAFFGQGTRLTVV.

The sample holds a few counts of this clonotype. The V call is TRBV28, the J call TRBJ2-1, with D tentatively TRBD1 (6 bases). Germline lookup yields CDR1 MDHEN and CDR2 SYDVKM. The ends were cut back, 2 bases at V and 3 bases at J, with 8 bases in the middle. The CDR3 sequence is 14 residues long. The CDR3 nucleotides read TGTGCCAGCAGTTTAATCAGGGGCTACAATGAGCAGTTCTTC. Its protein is CASSLIRGYNEQFF.

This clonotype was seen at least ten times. The CDR3 here is CSVGDRGYEQYF. The CDR3 DNA is TGCAGCGTTGGTGACAGGGGCTACGAGCAGTACTTC. This chain joins TRBV29-1 and TRBJ2-7; 8 nucleotides line up with TRBD1. The length of the CDR3 is 12 residues. V was pared by 4 bases and J by 3 bases, with 2 bases of the junction left unmatched. Germline loops: CDR1 SQVTM, CDR2 ANQGSEA.

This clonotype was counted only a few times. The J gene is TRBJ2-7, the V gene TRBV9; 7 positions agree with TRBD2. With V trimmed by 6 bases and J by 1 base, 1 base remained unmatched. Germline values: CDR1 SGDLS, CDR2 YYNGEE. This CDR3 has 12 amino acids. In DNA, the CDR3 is TGTGCCAGCACGGGGGGTTCCTACGAGCAGTACGTC. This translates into CASTGGSYEQYV.